This TCR beta chain was profiled in a study of blood T cell repertoires in COVID-19. Study as a whole: The United States, Italy and Spain were the sources of the acute and convalescent COVID-19 samples. Sources were T cells, B-cell-depleted T cells, or PBMCs; the material itself was cDNA or gDNA.

Trimming removed 0 bases from V and 5 bases from J; junction bases left unmatched: 6. Germline V lookup: CDR1 SGHRS, CDR2 YFSETQ. The CDR3 consists of 16 residues. Authors' data handling: The authors estimated nucleated cell counts from reference gene primer amplification. TCRdb's table, derived via immunoSEQ multiplex PCR, lists solely in-frame clones and lacks some. V, J and clone size reflect that table, while D and trimming were determined from the DNA. The table records fewer than 200,000 clones, around 84% of them present only once. It was during active infection that Seattle patients were enrolled and then longitudinally followed. To note about this clone: Other DNA sequences within the sample encode an identical CDR3.

The rearrangement joins TRBV5-1 to TRBJ2-5; 11 bases map to TRBD2. The sample comprised peripheral blood. The receptor was derived from a woman aged 60-75 years with COVID-19, enrolled during active disease. The CDR3 nucleotides read TGCGCCAGCAGCTTGGCGCTAGCGGGAGGTCGGGAGACCCAGTACTTC. Its protein is CASSLALAGGRETQYF.